A selection of T cell receptor beta chains follows, all from one sample in a study of T cells in Graves' hyperthyroidism and ophthalmopathy. TCRdb redid the calling of the multiplex PCR reads with MiXCR, one entry per CDR3 protein. The table includes around 450,000 distinct CDR3 sequences, roughly 13% detected once. The specimen sequenced was blood. These receptors all come from a woman aged 18-29 years with Graves' hyperthyroidism. The CDR3 runs from the conserved cysteine through the conserved F or W. The D gene is left open where the match is weak. Only some rows state a clone size, as once, few, many or a class for expanded clones.

D gene	V gene	clone size	J gene	CDR3 protein	CDR3 DNA
NA	TRBV5-6	NA	TRBJ1-1	CASSLEPKAGAFF	TGTGCCAGCAGCTTGGAACCCAAAGCAGGGGCTTTCTTT
TRBD2	TRBV30	many	TRBJ2-7	CAWSAGLAAPYEQYF	TGTGCCTGGAGTGCCGGACTAGCGGCCCCCTACGAGCAGTACTTC
NA	TRBV7-2	NA	TRBJ2-1	CASSQEERGHEQFF	TGTGCCAGCAGCCAAGAAGAAAGGGGACATGAGCAGTTCTTC
TRBD2	TRBV5-4	NA	TRBJ2-3	CASSLVLAGANTDTQYF	TGTGCCAGCAGCTTGGTGCTAGCGGGAGCCAACACAGATACGCAGTATTTT
TRBD2	TRBV30	many	TRBJ2-3	CAWSVLASGRDTQYF	TGTGCCTGGAGTGTCCTGGCTAGCGGGAGAGATACGCAGTATTTT
NA	TRBV20-1	few	TRBJ1-6	CSARETPANSPLHF	TGCAGTGCTAGAGAAACTCCTGCCAATTCACCCCTCCACTTT
TRBD2	TRBV20-1	few	TRBJ2-7	CSARAPLAGGRYEQYF	TGCAGTGCTAGAGCCCCTTTGGCGGGAGGGCGGTACGAGCAGTACTTC
NA	TRBV29-1	NA	TRBJ2-5	CSVESGRMEETQYF	TGCAGCGTGGAGTCGGGCAGGATGGAAGAGACCCAGTACTTC
NA	TRBV18	many	TRBJ2-3	CASSAPSTDTQYF	TGTGCCAGCTCAGCTCCTAGCACAGATACGCAGTATTTT
NA	TRBV6-9	NA	TRBJ2-1	CASSYERAYNEQFF	TGTGCCAGCAGTTACGAGCGGGCCTACAATGAGCAGTTCTTC
TRBD2	TRBV10-3	few	TRBJ2-1	CAISESISGSSGEQFF	TGTGCCATCAGTGAGTCTATAAGCGGGAGTTCAGGTGAGCAGTTCTTC
NA	TRBV11-2	many	TRBJ2-4	CASSSGFLSKNIQYF	TGTGCCAGCAGCTCAGGGTTTTTATCCAAAAACATTCAGTACTTC
TRBD1	TRBV4-2	NA	TRBJ2-7	CASSQEGDRGQYEQYF	TGTGCCAGCAGCCAAGAAGGTGACAGGGGGCAATACGAGCAGTACTTC
TRBD2	TRBV15	NA	TRBJ2-7	CATSEGSVKLAGRVGQQYF	TGTGCCACCAGCGAGGGTTCGGTCAAGCTAGCGGGACGGGTGGGCCAGCAGTACTTC
NA	TRBV7-3	many	TRBJ2-7	CASSRTAGSYEQYF	TGTGCCAGCAGCAGGACGGCCGGATCCTACGAGCAGTACTTC
TRBD2	TRBV20-1	NA	TRBJ2-7	CSATSGRDYEQYF	TGCAGTGCGACAAGCGGGAGGGATTACGAGCAGTACTTC
TRBD2	TRBV9	many	TRBJ2-5	CASSGGLAEETQYF	TGTGCCAGCAGCGGGGGACTAGCGGAAGAGACCCAGTACTTC
TRBD1	TRBV11-2	many	TRBJ2-7	CASSLGQGAAVYEQYF	TGTGCCAGCAGCTTAGGACAGGGGGCAGCTGTCTACGAGCAGTACTTC
TRBD1	TRBV5-1	NA	TRBJ1-2	CASSLAGGESNYGYTF	TGCGCCAGCAGCTTGGCAGGGGGCGAGAGTAACTATGGCTACACCTTC
NA	TRBV9	many	TRBJ2-2	CASSVGSGSTGELFF	TGTGCCAGCAGCGTAGGATCGGGCTCCACCGGGGAGCTGTTTTTT
NA	TRBV7-9	few	TRBJ1-1	CASSPSWGGTEAFF	TGTGCCAGCAGCCCTAGTTGGGGAGGCACTGAAGCTTTCTTT
TRBD2	TRBV28	many	TRBJ2-3	CASSSPGTSIDTQYF	TGTGCCAGCAGTTCTCCCGGGACTAGTATAGATACGCAGTATTTT
NA	TRBV19	NA	TRBJ2-3	CASSLGHSTDTQYF	TGTGCCAGTAGTTTGGGACACAGCACAGATACGCAGTATTTT
NA	TRBV12-3/TRBV12-4	NA	TRBJ1-2	CASSFLRESGYTF	TGTGCCAGCAGCTTCCTAAGGGAGAGTGGCTACACCTTC
NA	TRBV30	few	TRBJ1-4	CAWSVRNAGGEKLFF	TGTGCCTGGAGTGTAAGAAATGCAGGAGGGGAAAAACTGTTTTTT
TRBD2	TRBV29-1	NA	TRBJ2-1	CSVLGLAVPSSYNEQFF	TGCAGCGTTTTGGGACTAGCGGTACCGAGCTCCTACAATGAGCAGTTCTTC
TRBD1	TRBV7-8	NA	TRBJ2-6	CASSARDRGTGANVLTF	TGTGCCAGCAGCGCACGGGACAGGGGTACCGGGGCCAACGTCCTGACTTTC